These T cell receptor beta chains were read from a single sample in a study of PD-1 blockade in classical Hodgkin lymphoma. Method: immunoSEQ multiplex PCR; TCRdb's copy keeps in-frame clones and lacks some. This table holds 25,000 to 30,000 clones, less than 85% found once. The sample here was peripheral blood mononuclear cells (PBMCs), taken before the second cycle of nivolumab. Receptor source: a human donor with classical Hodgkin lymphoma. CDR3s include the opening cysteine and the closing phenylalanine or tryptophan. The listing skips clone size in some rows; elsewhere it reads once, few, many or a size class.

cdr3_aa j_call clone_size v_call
CASSLGLFLADTQYF TRBJ2-3 NA TRBV11-1
CASSSTGTKKNIQYF TRBJ2-4 medium-sized TRBV6-6
CASRSSEAFF TRBJ1-1 NA TRBV19
CASSLRQGSTEAFF TRBJ1-1 few TRBV28
CASSMPGTARGTQYF TRBJ2-5 NA TRBV13
CASSQVDMGFVNEKLFF TRBJ1-4 few TRBV4-1
CASSQRQGTYEQYF TRBJ2-7 few TRBV11-1
CASSLGQGSSEQYF TRBJ2-7 NA TRBV5-8
CASSNRVPSTDTQYF TRBJ2-3 NA TRBV6-1
CANLRGGTQYF TRBJ2-3 NA TRBV2
CASSLQGMNTEAFF TRBJ1-1 NA TRBV6-6
CSASGIDTQYF TRBJ2-3 NA TRBV20-1
CASAGYMNTEAFF TRBJ1-1 NA TRBV19
CASSQDRLAGEGTGELFF TRBJ2-2 NA TRBV4-3
CASSFTGTYSNQPQHF TRBJ1-5 NA TRBV7-2
CASSLRKTAYLYNEQFF TRBJ2-1 NA TRBV7-8
CASGLGARGTGELFF TRBJ2-2 NA TRBV6-5
CASSAGTGNYEQYF TRBJ2-7 NA TRBV11-2
CASSFQDRFSYEQYF TRBJ2-7 NA TRBV28
CASSSSGTASSEQYF TRBJ2-7 NA TRBV7-9
CASSQDRQAAYEQYF TRBJ2-7 once TRBV4-2
CASSINGESSYNEQFF TRBJ2-1 NA TRBV19
CASSLELGEQYF TRBJ2-7 few TRBV7-9
CASSLWSGYSNQPQHF TRBJ1-5 NA TRBV28